This T cell receptor (beta chain) was sequenced for a study of T cell changes during pregnancy in multiple sclerosis. Method: immunoSEQ multiplex PCR; TCRdb's copy keeps in-frame clones and lacks some. The table has fewer than 85,000 clones, 93% seen once; the top ten hold approximately 2.5%. The ends lost 4 bases at V and 0 bases at J; junction bases unmatched: 1. The germline V gene encodes CDR1 MRHNA and CDR2 SNTAGT. CDR3 length: 14 residues. The source material was peripheral blood, sampled in the second trimester of pregnancy. The source of this sequence is a female donor with multiple sclerosis, enrolled in a pregnancy study. The V gene is TRBV6-4, the J gene TRBJ2-3, with 7 nucleotides matching TRBD1. CDR3 sequence (DNA): TGTGCCAGCAGTGGAGGGGGCAGCACAGATACGCAGTATTTT. Protein product: CASSGGGSTDTQYF.